Listed below are T cell receptor beta chains from one sample, sequenced in a study of blood T cell repertoires in COVID-19. Profiled with immunoSEQ multiplex PCR; TCRdb holds only in-frame clones, not every one. The sample yields 70,000 or so clones, 82% seen once. Sequences were obtained from peripheral blood. Receptors originate from a human donor in a cohort sampled during active COVID-19. Each CDR3 is given with its conserved first and last residue. Each record gives: CDR3 DNA, CDR3 protein, V gene, J gene, clone size, D gene. The D gene is left open where the match is weak. For some rows the clone size is stated as once, few or many, or as a class when expanded; others skip it.

DNA: TGCGCCAGCAGTGAGTCGGGCGGGAAAAGCTCCTACGAGCAGTACTTC
CDR3: CASSESGGKSSYEQYF
V: TRBV10-2
J: TRBJ2-7
size: -
D: -

DNA: TGTGCCAGCAGCCAAGGCGAGGGTCAGCCCCAGCATTTT
CDR3: CASSQGEGQPQHF
V: TRBV14
J: TRBJ1-5
size: -
D: -

DNA: TGTGCCAGCAGCCAATTGACAGGGGGCTACGAGCAGTACTTC
CDR3: CASSQLTGGYEQYF
V: TRBV11-2
J: TRBJ2-7
size: few
D: TRBD1

DNA: TGTGCCAGCACCCAGCAGGACAGGGGCGGGGATGAGCAGTTCTTC
CDR3: CASTQQDRGGDEQFF
V: TRBV25-1
J: TRBJ2-1
size: -
D: TRBD1

DNA: TGTGCCAGCAGTGAAACAGGGAATTATGGCTACACCTTC
CDR3: CASSETGNYGYTF
V: TRBV25-1
J: TRBJ1-2
size: -
D: -

DNA: TGTGCCAGCAGCGGAGTCGGTGGCACTGAAGCTTTCTTT
CDR3: CASSGVGGTEAFF
V: TRBV9
J: TRBJ1-1
size: -
D: -

DNA: TGCGCCAGCAGCTTGGCCATTGGACAGGGGATCACCGGGGAGCTGTTTTTT
CDR3: CASSLAIGQGITGELFF
V: TRBV5-1
J: TRBJ2-2
size: -
D: TRBD1

DNA: TGTGCCAGCAGTCCACCCCACGGGGAGGCCTACGAGCAGTACTTC
CDR3: CASSPPHGEAYEQYF
V: TRBV27
J: TRBJ2-7
size: -
D: -

DNA: TGCGCCAGCAGCCAAGATATGGGGGCGGGCGGGGAGCTGTTTTTT
CDR3: CASSQDMGAGGELFF
V: TRBV4-1
J: TRBJ2-2
size: few
D: -

DNA: TGTGCCAGCAGTTACGATGTACTCAATTCACCCCTCCACTTT
CDR3: CASSYDVLNSPLHF
V: TRBV6-5
J: TRBJ1-6
size: -
D: -

DNA: TGTGCCATCTCCCTGAGCGGGGGCGAGGGCGAAAAACTGTTTTTT
CDR3: CAISLSGGEGEKLFF
V: TRBV2
J: TRBJ1-4
size: -
D: -

DNA: TGTGCCAGCAGCTTAGCCAGCGGGGGTTGGGGGGATACGCAGTATTTT
CDR3: CASSLASGGWGDTQYF
V: TRBV7-2
J: TRBJ2-3
size: -
D: TRBD2

DNA: TGTGCCAGCAGCCCCTTAACTAGCGGGGGGCTAGATACGCAGTATTTT
CDR3: CASSPLTSGGLDTQYF
V: TRBV7-9
J: TRBJ2-3
size: -
D: TRBD2

DNA: TGCGCCAGCAGCTTGGGGTCCGGGGGGCTTGAGCAGTACTTC
CDR3: CASSLGSGGLEQYF
V: TRBV5-1
J: TRBJ2-7
size: -
D: -

DNA: TGTGCCAGCAGCTTGGTGGCAGCCGGGGAGCTGTTTTTT
CDR3: CASSLVAAGELFF
V: TRBV5-6
J: TRBJ2-2
size: -
D: -

DNA: TGCGCCAGCAAGGGACAGCCTCAAGAGACCCAGTACTTC
CDR3: CASKGQPQETQYF
V: TRBV10-2
J: TRBJ2-5
size: -
D: TRBD1

DNA: TGTGCCAGCTCACCGACGGACAGGGAAGGTACTGGGGCCAACGTCCTGACTTTC
CDR3: CASSPTDREGTGANVLTF
V: TRBV18
J: TRBJ2-6
size: -
D: TRBD1

DNA: TGTGCCAGCACGGGCAGGGCTTTATATGGCTACACCTTC
CDR3: CASTGRALYGYTF
V: TRBV2
J: TRBJ1-2
size: once
D: -

DNA: TGTGCCAGCAGCTCTTCCAACAGGATAGATACGCAGTATTTT
CDR3: CASSSSNRIDTQYF
V: TRBV11-3
J: TRBJ2-3
size: -
D: -

DNA: TGTGCCAGCAGCTTCAGGGGGTACCCCCGGGCAAAGATCCCTGGGGCCAACGTCCTGACTTTC
CDR3: CASSFRGYPRAKIPGANVLTF
V: TRBV6-6
J: TRBJ2-6
size: -
D: TRBD1

DNA: TGTGCCAGCAGCTCCCGGGACTCCTCCTACGAGCAGTACTTC
CDR3: CASSSRDSSYEQYF
V: TRBV7-6
J: TRBJ2-7
size: -
D: -

DNA: TGTGCCAGCAGTGAAGATCCGACAGGGGGATATAACTATGGCTACACCTTC
CDR3: CASSEDPTGGYNYGYTF
V: TRBV6-1
J: TRBJ1-2
size: -
D: TRBD1

DNA: TGTGCCAGCAGCCCGACAGGGGGTGGCACTGAAGCTTTCTTT
CDR3: CASSPTGGGTEAFF
V: TRBV11-2
J: TRBJ1-1
size: -
D: TRBD1

DNA: TGTGCCAGCAGCCTCCACGCTGCGGGGGCCACCGGGGAGCTGTTTTTT
CDR3: CASSLHAAGATGELFF
V: TRBV7-2
J: TRBJ2-2
size: -
D: -

DNA: TGTGCCAGCAGCCCAGGGCGAGTGAACACTGAAGCTTTCTTT
CDR3: CASSPGRVNTEAFF
V: TRBV11-1
J: TRBJ1-1
size: -
D: -

DNA: TGTGCCAGCAGTGACCGGGAGGGGGGGTATGAAAAACTGTTTTTT
CDR3: CASSDREGGYEKLFF
V: TRBV2
J: TRBJ1-4
size: -
D: -

DNA: TGTGCCAGCAGTGCTCAGTACGAGCAGTACTTC
CDR3: CASSAQYEQYF
V: TRBV2
J: TRBJ2-7
size: few
D: -

DNA: TGTGCCAGCAGTTACTCGTGGCTAGTAGCACGGGAGACCCAGTACTTC
CDR3: CASSYSWLVARETQYF
V: TRBV6-2/TRBV6-3
J: TRBJ2-5
size: -
D: -

DNA: TGTGCCAGCAGCTTATATACTGAAGCTTTCTTT
CDR3: CASSLYTEAFF
V: TRBV7-2
J: TRBJ1-1
size: -
D: -

DNA: TGCGCCAGCAGCCCAAGGACAGATACCTACGAGCAGTACTTC
CDR3: CASSPRTDTYEQYF
V: TRBV5-1
J: TRBJ2-7
size: once
D: -

DNA: TGTGCCAGCAGGGGGACAGGTAGTGCCCTCCACTTT
CDR3: CASRGTGSALHF
V: TRBV2
J: TRBJ1-6
size: -
D: TRBD1

DNA: TGTGCCAGCAGCTTGGACAGCAGCTATGGCTACACCTTC
CDR3: CASSLDSSYGYTF
V: TRBV5-4
J: TRBJ1-2
size: few
D: -

DNA: TGTGCCAGCAGCCACGCAGGGGGCTTCGGAAACACCATATATTTT
CDR3: CASSHAGGFGNTIYF
V: TRBV14
J: TRBJ1-3
size: -
D: TRBD1

DNA: TGTGCCAGCAGCCCGAGTAGCGGGGGATCGAACACCGGGGAGCTGTTTTTT
CDR3: CASSPSSGGSNTGELFF
V: TRBV11-3
J: TRBJ2-2
size: -
D: TRBD2

DNA: TGCGCCAGCAGCTTAGACTGGACAGTAAAGAGTTCACCCCTCCACTTT
CDR3: CASSLDWTVKSSPLHF
V: TRBV5-1
J: TRBJ1-6
size: -
D: -

DNA: TGCGCCAGCAGCTTGAATATCGGAGGTCAACCGTACGAGCAGTACTTC
CDR3: CASSLNIGGQPYEQYF
V: TRBV5-1
J: TRBJ2-7
size: -
D: -

DNA: TGTGCCAGCAGCGCCGGGATCGCCTACACTGAAGCTTTCTTT
CDR3: CASSAGIAYTEAFF
V: TRBV7-2
J: TRBJ1-1
size: -
D: -